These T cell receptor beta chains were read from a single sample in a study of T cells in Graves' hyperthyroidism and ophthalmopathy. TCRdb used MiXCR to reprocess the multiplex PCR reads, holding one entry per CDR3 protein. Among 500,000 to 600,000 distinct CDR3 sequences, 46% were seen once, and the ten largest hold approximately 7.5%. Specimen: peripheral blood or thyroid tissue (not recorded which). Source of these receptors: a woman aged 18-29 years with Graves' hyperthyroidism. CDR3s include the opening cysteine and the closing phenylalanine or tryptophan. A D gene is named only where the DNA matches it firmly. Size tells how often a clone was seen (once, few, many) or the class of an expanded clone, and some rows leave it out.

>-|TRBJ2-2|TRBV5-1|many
CASSSNRDPFTGELFF
TGCGCCAGCAGCTCAAACCGGGACCCTTTCACCGGGGAGCTGTTTTTT
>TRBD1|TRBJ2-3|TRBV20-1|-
CSAIGTGGTDTQYF
TGCAGTGCTATCGGGACAGGGGGCACAGATACGCAGTATTTT
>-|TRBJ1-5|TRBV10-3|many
CASGRPGGNQPQHF
TGTGCCAGCGGGAGGCCAGGGGGCAATCAGCCCCAGCATTTT
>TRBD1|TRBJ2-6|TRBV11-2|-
CASSLEDRMRSGANVLTF
TGTGCCAGCAGCCTAGAGGACAGGATGCGCTCTGGGGCCAACGTCCTGACTTTC
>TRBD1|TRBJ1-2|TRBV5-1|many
CASSYTGTGGAVYGYTF
TGCGCCAGCAGCTATACCGGGACAGGGGGCGCGGTCTATGGCTACACCTTC
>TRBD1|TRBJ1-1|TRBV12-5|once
CASTEQTGRTEAFF
TGTGCCAGCACTGAACAGACAGGGAGGACTGAAGCTTTCTTT
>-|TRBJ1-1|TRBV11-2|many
CASRMAFQGNTEAFF
TGTGCCAGCAGGATGGCCTTCCAGGGGAACACTGAAGCTTTCTTT
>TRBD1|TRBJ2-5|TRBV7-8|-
CASRLTGDRGGTQYF
TGTGCCAGCAGGCTGACAGGGGATAGAGGAGGGACCCAGTACTTC
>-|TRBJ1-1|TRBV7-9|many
CASSFLDGVNTEAFF
TGTGCCAGCAGCTTCTTGGACGGTGTGAACACTGAAGCTTTCTTT
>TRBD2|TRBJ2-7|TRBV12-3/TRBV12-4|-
CASSLFLGVLTSGSPYEQYF
TGTGCCAGCAGTTTATTCCTAGGGGTATTGACTAGCGGGAGCCCCTACGAGCAGTACTTC
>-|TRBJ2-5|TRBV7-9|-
CASSRQREAQYF
TGTGCCAGCAGTCGACAGAGAGAGGCCCAGTACTTC
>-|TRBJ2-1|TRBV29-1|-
CTSAGPSYNEQFF
TGCACTTCGGCAGGGCCATCCTACAATGAGCAGTTCTTC
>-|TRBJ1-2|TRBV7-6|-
CASTEGGANYGYTF
TGTGCCAGCACCGAGGGAGGGGCGAACTATGGCTACACCTTC
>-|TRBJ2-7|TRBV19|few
CASSIGLTAYEQYF
TGTGCCAGTAGTATTGGACTAACGGCCTACGAGCAGTACTTC
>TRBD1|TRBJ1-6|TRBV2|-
CASSVSQGGSPLHF
TGTGCCAGCAGTGTATCCCAGGGGGGATCCCCCCTCCACTTT
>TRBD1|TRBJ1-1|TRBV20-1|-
CSASTGGKITEAFF
TGCAGTGCGTCGACAGGGGGCAAGATCACTGAAGCTTTCTTT
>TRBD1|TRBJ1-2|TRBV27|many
CASRDRGKGYTF
TGTGCCAGCAGGGACAGGGGAAAAGGCTACACCTTC
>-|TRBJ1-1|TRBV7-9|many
CASTLGRGEAFF
TGTGCCAGCACTTTAGGACGGGGTGAAGCTTTCTTT
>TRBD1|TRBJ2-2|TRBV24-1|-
CATSDRDRGNTGELFF
TGTGCCACCAGTGACAGGGACAGGGGGAACACCGGGGAGCTGTTTTTT
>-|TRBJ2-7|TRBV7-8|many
CASSLGQGFYEQYF
TGTGCCAGCAGCTTAGGGCAGGGATTTTACGAGCAGTACTTC
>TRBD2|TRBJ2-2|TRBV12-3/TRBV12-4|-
CASSFQRGRAGELFF
TGTGCCAGCAGTTTTCAGCGCGGGAGGGCCGGGGAGCTGTTTTTT
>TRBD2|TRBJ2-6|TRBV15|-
CATRPYSGGRRLAGANVLTF
TGTGCCACCAGACCCTACAGCGGGGGGAGGCGCCTGGCTGGGGCCAACGTCCTGACTTTC
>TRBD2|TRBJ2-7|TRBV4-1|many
CASSQAGGGEQYF
TGCGCCAGCAGCCAAGCGGGAGGCGGGGAGCAGTACTTC
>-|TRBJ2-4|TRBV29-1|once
CSVGKGQGSKNIQYF
TGCAGCGTTGGGAAGGGGCAGGGGAGCAAAAACATTCAGTACTTC
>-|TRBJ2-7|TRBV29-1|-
CSVAASASSYEQYF
TGCAGCGTTGCGGCTAGCGCTTCCTCCTACGAGCAGTACTTC
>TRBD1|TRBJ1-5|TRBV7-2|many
CASSRDRDGNQPQHF
TGTGCCAGCAGCCGCGACAGGGATGGCAATCAGCCCCAGCATTTT